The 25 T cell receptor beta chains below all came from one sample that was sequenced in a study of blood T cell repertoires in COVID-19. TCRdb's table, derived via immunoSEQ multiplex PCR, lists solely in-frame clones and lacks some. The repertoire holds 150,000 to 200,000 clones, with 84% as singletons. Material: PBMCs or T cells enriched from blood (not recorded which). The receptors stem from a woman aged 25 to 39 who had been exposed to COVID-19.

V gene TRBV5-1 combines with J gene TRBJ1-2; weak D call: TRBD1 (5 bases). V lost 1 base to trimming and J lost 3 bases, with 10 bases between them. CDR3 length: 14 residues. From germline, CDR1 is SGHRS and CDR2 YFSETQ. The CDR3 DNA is TGCGCCAGCAGCTTGACGGGGGTAGACTATGGCTACACCTTC. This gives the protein CASSLTGVDYGYTF.

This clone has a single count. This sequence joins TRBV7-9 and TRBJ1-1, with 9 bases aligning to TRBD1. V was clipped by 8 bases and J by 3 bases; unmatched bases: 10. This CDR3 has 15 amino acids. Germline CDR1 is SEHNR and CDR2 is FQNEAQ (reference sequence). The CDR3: CASRPGGQGHTEAFF. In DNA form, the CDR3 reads TGTGCCAGCCGCCCCGGGGGACAGGGACACACTGAAGCTTTCTTT.

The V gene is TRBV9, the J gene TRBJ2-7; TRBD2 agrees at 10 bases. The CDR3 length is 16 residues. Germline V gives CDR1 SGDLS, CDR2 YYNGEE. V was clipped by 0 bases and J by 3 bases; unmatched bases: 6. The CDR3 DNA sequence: TGTGCCAGCAGCGTAGGGGTAGCGGGAGGATACTACGAGCAGTACTTC. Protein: CASSVGVAGGYYEQYF.

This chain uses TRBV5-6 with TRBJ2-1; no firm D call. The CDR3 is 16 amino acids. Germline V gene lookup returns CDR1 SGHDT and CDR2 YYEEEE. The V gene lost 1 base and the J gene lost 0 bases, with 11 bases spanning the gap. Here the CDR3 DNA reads TGTGCCAGCAGCTTGTATCCGGTAAGCTCCTACAATGAGCAGTTCTTC. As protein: CASSLYPVSSYNEQFF.

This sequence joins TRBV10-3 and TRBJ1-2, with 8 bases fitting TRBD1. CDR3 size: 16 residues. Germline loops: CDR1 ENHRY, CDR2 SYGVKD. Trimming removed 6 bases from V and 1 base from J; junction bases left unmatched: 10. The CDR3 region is CAISGTGALNNYGYTF. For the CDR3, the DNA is TGTGCCATCAGCGGGACAGGAGCTCTAAATAACTATGGCTACACCTTC.

The CDR3 nucleotides read TGTGCCAGCAGCAGGTGGCTAGCGGGGGAGGTGGAGCAGTTCTTC. Protein product: CASSRWLAGEVEQFF. The J gene is TRBJ2-1, the V gene TRBV7-2; 10 positions agree with TRBD2. Germline CDR1 is SGHTA and CDR2 is FQGNSA. The J segment lost 10 bases and the V segment lost 5 bases, leaving 11 bases of the junction unmatched. This CDR3 region has 15 residues.

In nucleotides, the CDR3 is TGTGCCAGCAGTCGCGGACTAGCGCAAAACCGGGAGACCCAGTACTTC. The encoded protein is CASSRGLAQNRETQYF. The V call is TRBV5-8, the J call TRBJ2-5; TRBD2 agrees at 9 bases. Trimming took 5 bases from V and 5 from J; bases not matched to a gene: 13. The CDR3 loop spans 16 amino acids. Germline loops: CDR1 SGHTS, CDR2 YDEGEE.

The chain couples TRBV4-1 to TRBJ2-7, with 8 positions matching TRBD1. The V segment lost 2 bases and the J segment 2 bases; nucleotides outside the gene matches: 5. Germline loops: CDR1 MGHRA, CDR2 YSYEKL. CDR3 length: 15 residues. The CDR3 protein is CASSQNLGQAYEQYF. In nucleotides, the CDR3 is TGCGCCAGCAGCCAAAATTTGGGACAGGCCTACGAGCAGTACTTC.

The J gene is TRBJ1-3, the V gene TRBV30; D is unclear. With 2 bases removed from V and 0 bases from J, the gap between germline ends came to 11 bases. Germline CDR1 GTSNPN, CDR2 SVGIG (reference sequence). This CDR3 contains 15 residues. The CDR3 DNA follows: TGTGCCTGGAGTTCCACAGTCATCTCTGGAAACACCATATATTTT. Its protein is CAWSSTVISGNTIYF.

The CDR3 loop is CASSLVASGNNEQFF. CDR3 in DNA: TGCGCCAGCAGCTTGGTGGCTAGCGGTAACAATGAGCAGTTCTTC. The rearrangement joins TRBV5-1 to TRBJ2-1; 7 nucleotides agree with TRBD2. Germline trimming cut 0 bases from V and 5 bases from J; bases unmatched to any gene: 5. Germline lookup yields CDR1 SGHRS and CDR2 YFSETQ. This CDR3 is 15 amino acids long.

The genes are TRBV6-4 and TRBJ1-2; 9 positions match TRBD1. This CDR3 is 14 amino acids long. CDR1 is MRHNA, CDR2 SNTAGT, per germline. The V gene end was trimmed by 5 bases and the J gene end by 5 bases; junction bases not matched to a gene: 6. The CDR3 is CASSPDRGYYGYTF. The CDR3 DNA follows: TGTGCCAGCAGTCCGGACAGGGGTTATTATGGCTACACCTTC.

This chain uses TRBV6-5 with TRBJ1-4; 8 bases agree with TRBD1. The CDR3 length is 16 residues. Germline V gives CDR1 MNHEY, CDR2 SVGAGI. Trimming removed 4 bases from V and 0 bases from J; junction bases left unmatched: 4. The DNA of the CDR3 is TGTGCCAGCAGTTCCCGGACAGGGACAACTAATGAAAAACTGTTTTTT. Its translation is CASSSRTGTTNEKLFF.

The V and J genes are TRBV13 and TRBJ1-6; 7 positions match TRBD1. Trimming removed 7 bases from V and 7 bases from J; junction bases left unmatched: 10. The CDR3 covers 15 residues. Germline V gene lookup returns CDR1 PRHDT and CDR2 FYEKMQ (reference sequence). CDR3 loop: CASTQRGGPNSPLHF. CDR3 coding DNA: TGTGCCAGCACCCAAAGAGGGGGCCCGAATTCACCCCTCCACTTT.

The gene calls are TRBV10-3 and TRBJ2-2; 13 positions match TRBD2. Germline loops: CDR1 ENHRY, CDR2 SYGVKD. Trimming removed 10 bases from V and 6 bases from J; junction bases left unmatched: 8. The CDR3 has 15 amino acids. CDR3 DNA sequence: TGTGCCACCCACGGACTAGCGGGGGAGGCCGGGGAGCTGTTTTTT. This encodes CATHGLAGEAGELFF.

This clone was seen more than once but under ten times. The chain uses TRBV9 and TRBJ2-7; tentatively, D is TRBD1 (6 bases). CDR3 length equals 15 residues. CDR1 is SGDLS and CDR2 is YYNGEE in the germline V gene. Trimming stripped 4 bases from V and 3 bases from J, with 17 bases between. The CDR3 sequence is CASSPPDRSGYEQYF. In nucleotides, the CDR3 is TGTGCCAGCAGCCCCCCGGACAGAAGCGGCTACGAGCAGTACTTC.

The CDR3 DNA reads as TGTGCCAGCAGTGAAGCGCCGGACCTGGAGGGTGAAGCTTTCTTT. Its translation is CASSEAPDLEGEAFF. The chain combines TRBV6-1 with TRBJ1-1; D is undetermined. This CDR3 comprises 15 residues. V was shortened by 0 bases and J by 7 bases, with 15 bases between the two germline ends. Germline V lookup: CDR1 MNHNS, CDR2 SASEGT.

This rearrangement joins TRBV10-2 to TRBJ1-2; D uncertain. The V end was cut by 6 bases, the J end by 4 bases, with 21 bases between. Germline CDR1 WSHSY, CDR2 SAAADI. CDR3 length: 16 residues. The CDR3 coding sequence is TGCGCCAGCAGCGGACCTCAGGACGGGAACCGCTATGGCTACACCTTC. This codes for CASSGPQDGNRYGYTF.

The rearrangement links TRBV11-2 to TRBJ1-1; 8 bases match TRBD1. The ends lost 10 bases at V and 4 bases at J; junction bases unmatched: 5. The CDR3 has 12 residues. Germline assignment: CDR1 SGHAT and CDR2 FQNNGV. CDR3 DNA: TGTGCCACAGGACAGGGTGGCACTGAAGCTTTCTTT. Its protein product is CATGQGGTEAFF.

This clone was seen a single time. In nucleotides, the CDR3 is TGCGCCAGCAGCCTGACATACTTCTCCTACGAGCAGTACTTC. Translating gives CASSLTYFSYEQYF. The chain joins TRBV5-1 to TRBJ2-7; D uncertain. Germline CDR1 is SGHRS and CDR2 is YFSETQ. The CDR3 spans 14 residues. V was trimmed by 4 bases and J by 0 bases, leaving 11 bases between them.

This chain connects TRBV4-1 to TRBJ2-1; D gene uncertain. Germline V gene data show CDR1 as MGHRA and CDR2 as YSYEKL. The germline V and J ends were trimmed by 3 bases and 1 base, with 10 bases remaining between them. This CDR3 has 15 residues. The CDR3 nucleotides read TGCGCCAGCAGCCATCCGGGTCAATCCTACAATGAGCAGTTCTTC. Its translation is CASSHPGQSYNEQFF.

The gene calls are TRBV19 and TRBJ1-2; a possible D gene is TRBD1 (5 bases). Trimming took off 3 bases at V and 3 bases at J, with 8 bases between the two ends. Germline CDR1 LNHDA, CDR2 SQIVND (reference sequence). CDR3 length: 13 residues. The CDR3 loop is CASSIQGYYGYTF. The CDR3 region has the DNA TGTGCCAGTAGTATTCAGGGCTACTATGGCTACACCTTC.

The CDR3 reads CASSQDETDPEAFF. CDR3 in DNA: TGCGCCAGCAGCCAAGATGAAACAGACCCAGAAGCTTTCTTT. The chain joins TRBV4-1 to TRBJ1-1; no definite D call. Germline CDR1 reads MGHRA; CDR2 reads YSYEKL. The CDR3 consists of 14 residues. V lost 0 bases and J lost 8, with 13 bases in between.

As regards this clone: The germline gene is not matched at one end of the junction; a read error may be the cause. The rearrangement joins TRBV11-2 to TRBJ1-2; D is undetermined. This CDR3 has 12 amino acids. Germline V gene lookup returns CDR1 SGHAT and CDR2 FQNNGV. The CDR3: CASSLDSRGYTF. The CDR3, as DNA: TGTGCCAGCAGCCTAGATAGCCGTGGCTACACCTTC.

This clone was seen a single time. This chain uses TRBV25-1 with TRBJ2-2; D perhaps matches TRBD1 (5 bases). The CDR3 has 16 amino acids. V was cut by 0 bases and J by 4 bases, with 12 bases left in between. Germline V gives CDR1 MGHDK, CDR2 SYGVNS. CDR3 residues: CASSEYISGRTGELFF. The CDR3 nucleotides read TGTGCCAGCAGTGAATATATTTCAGGGCGCACCGGGGAGCTGTTTTTT.

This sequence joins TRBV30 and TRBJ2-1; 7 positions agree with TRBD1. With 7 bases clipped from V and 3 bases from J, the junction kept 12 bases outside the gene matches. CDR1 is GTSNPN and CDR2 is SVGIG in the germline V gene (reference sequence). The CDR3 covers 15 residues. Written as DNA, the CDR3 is TGTGCCTATGGTGCCCCCCCAGGGGGCTACAATGAGCAGTTCTTC. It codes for CAYGAPPGGYNEQFF.